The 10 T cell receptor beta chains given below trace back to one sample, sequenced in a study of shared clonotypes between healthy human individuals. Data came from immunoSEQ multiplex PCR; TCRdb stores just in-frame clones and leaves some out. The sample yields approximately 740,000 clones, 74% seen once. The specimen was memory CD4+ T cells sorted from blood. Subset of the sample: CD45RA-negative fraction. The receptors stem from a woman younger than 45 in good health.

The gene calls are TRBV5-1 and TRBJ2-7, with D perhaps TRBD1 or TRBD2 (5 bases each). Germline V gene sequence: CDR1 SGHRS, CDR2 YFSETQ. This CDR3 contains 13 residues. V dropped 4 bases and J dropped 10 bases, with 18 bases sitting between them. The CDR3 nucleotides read TGCGCCAGCAGCCAAAGGGACGGTTTGGGACAGTACTTC. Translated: CASSQRDGLGQYF.

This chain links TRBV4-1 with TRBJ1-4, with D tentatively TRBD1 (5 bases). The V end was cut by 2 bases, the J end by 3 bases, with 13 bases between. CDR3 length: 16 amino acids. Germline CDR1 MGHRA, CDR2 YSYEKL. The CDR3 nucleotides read TGCGCCAGCAGCCAAAAGACAGCTAATCCTAATGAAAAACTGTTTTTT. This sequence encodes CASSQKTANPNEKLFF.

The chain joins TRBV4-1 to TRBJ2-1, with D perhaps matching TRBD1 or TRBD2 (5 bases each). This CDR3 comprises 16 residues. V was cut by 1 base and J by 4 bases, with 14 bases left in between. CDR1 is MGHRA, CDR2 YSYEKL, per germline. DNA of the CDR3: TGCGCCAGCAGCCAAGGGGAGTGGGGCGAATACAATGAGCAGTTCTTC. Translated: CASSQGEWGEYNEQFF.

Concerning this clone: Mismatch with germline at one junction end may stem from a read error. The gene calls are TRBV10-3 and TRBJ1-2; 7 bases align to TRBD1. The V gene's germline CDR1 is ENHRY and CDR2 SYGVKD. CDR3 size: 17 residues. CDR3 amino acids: CAIRGVGETGPGYGYTF. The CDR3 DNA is TGTGCGATCAGGGGTGTTGGGGAGACAGGGCCGGGCTATGGCTACACCTTC.

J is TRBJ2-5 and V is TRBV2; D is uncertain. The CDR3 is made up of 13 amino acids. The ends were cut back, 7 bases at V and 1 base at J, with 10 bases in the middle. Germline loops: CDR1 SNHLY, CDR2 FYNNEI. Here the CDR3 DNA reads TGTGCCAGCATGAAAGTAACCCAAGAGACCCAGTACTTC. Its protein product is CASMKVTQETQYF.

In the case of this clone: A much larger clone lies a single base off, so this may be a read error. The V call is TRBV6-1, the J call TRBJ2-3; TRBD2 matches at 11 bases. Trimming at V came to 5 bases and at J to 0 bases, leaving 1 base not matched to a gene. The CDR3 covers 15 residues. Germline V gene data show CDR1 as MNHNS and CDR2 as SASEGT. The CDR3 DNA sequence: TGTGCCAGCAGTAGGACTAGCGGGAGCACAGATACGCAGTATTTT. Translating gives CASSRTSGSTDTQYF.

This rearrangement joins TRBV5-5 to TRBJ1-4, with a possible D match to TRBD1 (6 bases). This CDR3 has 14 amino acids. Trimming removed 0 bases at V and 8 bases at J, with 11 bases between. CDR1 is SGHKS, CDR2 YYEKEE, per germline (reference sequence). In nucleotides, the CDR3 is TGTGCCAGCAGCTTGGTGAGGGGGGCGGAAAAACTGTTTTTT. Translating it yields CASSLVRGAEKLFF.

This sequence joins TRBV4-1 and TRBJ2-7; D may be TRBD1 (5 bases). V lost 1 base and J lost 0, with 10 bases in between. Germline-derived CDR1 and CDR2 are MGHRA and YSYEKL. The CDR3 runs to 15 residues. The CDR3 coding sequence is TGCGCCAGCAGCCAAGGCAGGGTCGACTCCTACGAGCAGTACTTC. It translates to CASSQGRVDSYEQYF.

CDR3: CASSEPGNAGANVLTF. In nucleotides, the CDR3 is TGTGCCAGCAGTGAACCAGGGAATGCTGGGGCCAACGTCCTGACTTTC. V and J are TRBV6-1 and TRBJ2-6, with a tentative D call TRBD1 (5 bases). The CDR3 sequence is 16 residues long. CDR1 is MNHNS, CDR2 SASEGT, per germline. Trimming stripped 2 bases from V and 2 bases from J, with 10 bases between.

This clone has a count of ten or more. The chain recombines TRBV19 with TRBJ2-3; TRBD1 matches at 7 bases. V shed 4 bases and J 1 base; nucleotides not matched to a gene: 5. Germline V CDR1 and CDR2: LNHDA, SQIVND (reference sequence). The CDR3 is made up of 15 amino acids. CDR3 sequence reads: CASSTDRVGTDTQYF. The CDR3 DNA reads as TGTGCCAGTAGTACCGACAGGGTAGGCACAGATACGCAGTATTTT.